The 9 T cell receptor beta chains reported below all come from one sample, sequenced in a study of tumor-infiltrating lymphocytes in primary liver carcinoma. The investigators made TCR beta cDNA from about 500 ng total RNA, using a constant-region primer. Slightly modified ARM-PCR with three nested multiplex PCR rounds yielded TCR beta libraries. Two initial PCR rounds of around 10 cycles each paired TRBV1-TRBV30 forward primers with a C-beta reverse primer. One entry per CDR3 protein, called by TCRdb with MiXCR from the multiplex PCR reads. The table lists more than 70,000 distinct CDR3 sequences, 65% to 75% of them singletons, with 26% in the top ten. Co-extracting RNA and DNA was done with about 20-34 mg of unsorted bulk tissue as input. Sequenced input: tumor-adjacent normal liver tissue. These receptors were collected from a middle-aged man with primary liver carcinoma and hepatitis B virus infection.

This chain connects TRBV5-1 to TRBJ2-3; 9 bases agree with TRBD2. This CDR3 is built from 16 residues. Trimming removed 4 bases from V and 0 bases from J; junction bases left unmatched: 6. CDR1 is SGHRS, CDR2 YFSETQ, per germline. Here the CDR3 DNA reads TGCGCCAGCAGCATTCTAGCGGGGACTAGCACAGATACGCAGTATTTT. Protein product: CASSILAGTSTDTQYF.

On this clonotype itself: Given a much more abundant clone one base away, this may be a read error. V is TRBV29-1 and J is TRBJ2-5; TRBD1 is a possible D gene (6 bases). Trimming pared 7 bases from V and 10 bases from J, leaving 31 bases between. The CDR3 is 16 residues long. Germline assignment: CDR1 SQVTM and CDR2 ANQGSEA. CDR3: CSADRSSPQGPGIQYF. The CDR3 nucleotides are TGCAGCGCCGACAGGAGCTCCCCCCAGGGGCCGGGAATCCAGTACTTC. The full variable domain, completed using reference TRBV29-1 and TRBJ2-5, is SAVISQKPSRDICQRGTSLTIQCQVDSQVTMMFWYRQQPGQSLTLIATANQGSEATYESGFVIDKFPISRPNLTFSTLTVSNMSPEDSSIYLCSADRSSPQGPGIQYFGPGTRLLVL.

This clonotype occurred a few times. The V call is TRBV11-2, the J call TRBJ2-7, with unresolved D. Germline values: CDR1 SGHAT, CDR2 FQNNGV. The CDR3 contains 14 residues. The CDR3 reads CAGSLTDGTYEQYF. The CDR3 DNA sequence: TGTGCTGGCAGCTTAACCGACGGAACCTACGAGCAGTACTTC. The full variable domain, its missing parts supplied by reference TRBV11-2 and TRBJ2-7, is EAGVAQSPRYKIIEKRQSVAFWCNPISGHATLYWYQQILGQGPKLLIQFQNNGVVDDSQLPKDRFSAERLKGVDSTLKIQPAKLEDSAVYLCAGSLTDGTYEQYFGPGTRLTVT.

Points on this clonotype: One end of the junction does not line up with germline, which may come from a read error. This chain joins TRBV28 and TRBJ2-7, with TRBD1 identical over 10 bases. CDR3 length: 15 residues. CDR1 MDHEN and CDR2 SYDVKM come from the germline V gene. Here the CDR3 reads CTSSLDRGRFHERYF. The CDR3 DNA sequence: TGTACCAGCAGTTTAGACAGGGGGCGCTTTCACGAGCGGTACTTC.

In this sample, this clonotype turned up a few times. A junction end diverges from the germline sequence, so it may reflect a read error. The CDR3 here is CASSLAGQGNSYTF. The CDR3 nucleotides are TGCGCCAGCAGCTTAGCCGGACAGGGTAATAGCTACACCTTC. The chain combines TRBV11-2 with TRBJ1-2; 8 nucleotides match TRBD1. From germline, CDR1 is SGHAT and CDR2 FQNNGV. The CDR3 totals 14 residues.

The chain links TRBV20-1 to TRBJ2-1; 9 bases map to TRBD2. This CDR3 is built from 15 residues. Looked up from germline, CDR1 is DFQATT and CDR2 is SNEGSKA (reference sequence). J lost 0 bases, V lost 6 bases, and 6 bases had no gene match. The CDR3 spells CSAGNSGSSYNEQFF. For the CDR3, the DNA is TGCAGTGCAGGGAATAGCGGGAGCTCCTACAATGAGCAGTTCTTC.

The chain employs TRBV6-1 and TRBJ2-5, with D possibly matching TRBD2 (5 bases). The CDR3 consists of 16 residues. Trimming shortened V by 1 base and J by 0 bases, and 12 bases separated the two germline ends. Germline assignment: CDR1 MNHNS and CDR2 SASEGT. The CDR3 sequence is CASSEVVVANQETQYF. The CDR3 DNA sequence: TGTGCCAGCAGTGAAGTTGTTGTAGCGAACCAAGAGACCCAGTACTTC.

Concerning this clonotype: One junction end disagrees with the germline gene, perhaps due to a read error. J is TRBJ2-3 and V is TRBV29-1; either TRBD1 or TRBD2 may supply D (5 bases each). CDR3 length: 14 amino acids. Per the germline V gene, CDR1 is SQVTM and CDR2 is ANQGSEA. Here the CDR3 reads CSATGTPGTDKQYF. The CDR3 coding sequence is TGCAGCGCTACCGGGACCCCCGGCACAGATAAGCAGTATTTT.

Details on this clonotype: One end of the junction varies from germline; a read error may be responsible. The chain joins TRBV19 to TRBJ2-1, with a weak D call TRBD1 (6 bases). CDR3 length: 15 residues. Germline V lookup: CDR1 LNHDA, CDR2 SQIVND (reference sequence). CDR3 sequence (DNA): TGTGCCAGTAGTATCGCACAGGGTAACCTCAATGAGCAGCTCTTC. Protein product: CASSIAQGNLNEQLF. Full variable domain (missing parts from reference TRBV19 and TRBJ2-1): DGGITQSPKYLFRKEGQNVTLSCEQNLNHDAMYWYRQDPGQGLRLIYYSQIVNDFQKGDIAEGYSVSREKKESFPLTVTSAQKNPTAFYLCASSIAQGNLNEQLFGPGTRLTVL.